This T cell receptor (beta chain) was identified during a study of PD-L1 blockade in urothelial cancer. Overall study: Men with urothelial cancer arising in the bladder made up about 85% of the roughly 29 patients. Blood yielded a median of roughly 140,000 T cells per sample.

Clones were read by immunoSEQ multiplex PCR, and TCRdb kept only the in-frame ones, dropping some. This repertoire shows 50,000 to 60,000 clones, 85% to 90% found once; its top ten account for 2% to 3%. Time point in this sample: peripheral blood 6 weeks after treatment start. Disease in patients was locally advanced or metastatic urothelial carcinoma. The receptor's source is a man between 60 and 70 years old with urothelial cancer. The sample consisted of PBMCs, taken around atezolizumab (anti-PD-L1) treatment.

The CDR3 DNA follows: TGCAGCGCTCGGACTGGCGCCTACGAGCAGTACTTC. Its translation: CSARTGAYEQYF. This chain joins TRBV29-1 and TRBJ2-7; weak D call: TRBD2 (5 bases). CDR1 is SQVTM, CDR2 ANQGSEA, per germline. The ends were cut back, 7 bases at V and 2 bases at J, with 12 bases in the middle. The CDR3 spans 12 residues.